These T cell receptor beta chains were read from a single sample in a study of cytomegalovirus exposure and HLA in healthy donors. Clones were sequenced by immunoSEQ multiplex PCR, and TCRdb holds only the in-frame ones, with some missing. The sample carries 120,000 to 150,000 clones, roughly four fifths recorded once. Sequencing input: PBMCs. These receptors were collected from a woman aged 35 to 49 in good health and CMV-seronegative. Both conserved end residues are trimmed from each CDR3. Size is omitted from some rows. Given values are once, few, many or a class for expanded clones.

j_call: TRBJ1-2
v_call: TRBV5-4
clone_size: few
cdr3_aa: AGGDGGRDYGYT

j_call: TRBJ2-7
v_call: TRBV19
clone_size: .
cdr3_aa: ASRRFLQGSYEQY

j_call: TRBJ2-3
v_call: TRBV7-2
clone_size: .
cdr3_aa: ASSLRTGTDTQY

j_call: TRBJ2-5
v_call: TRBV5-4
clone_size: few
cdr3_aa: ASSPSGTGGTETQY

j_call: TRBJ1-4
v_call: TRBV28
clone_size: .
cdr3_aa: ASSSPGQEEKLF

j_call: TRBJ2-3
v_call: TRBV5-1
clone_size: .
cdr3_aa: ASSFFADNTDTQY

j_call: TRBJ2-2
v_call: TRBV7-3
clone_size: .
cdr3_aa: ASSAGANTGELF

j_call: TRBJ2-7
v_call: TRBV10-2
clone_size: once
cdr3_aa: ASSELKLSGGAYEQY

j_call: TRBJ2-7
v_call: TRBV11-2
clone_size: .
cdr3_aa: ASSLDQDSVNEQY

j_call: TRBJ1-3
v_call: TRBV6-1
clone_size: few
cdr3_aa: ASSERLGTGVPGNTIY